This T cell receptor beta chain is from a study of T-cell memory formation after mild COVID-19 (dated by TCRdb to about 2021). Regarding the research as a whole: Most TCR sequence clusters were specific to one of the two donors. In two donors, T-cell clones that expanded and contracted after mild COVID-19 were followed by sequencing TCRalpha and TCRbeta repertoires longitudinally. The cohort comprised two young, previously healthy adult volunteers, one female and one male.

The germline V gene sets CDR1 to KGHDR and CDR2 to SFDVKD. Unmatched junction bases come to 7, with V trimmed by 0 bases and J by 9 bases. There are 15 amino acids in the CDR3, from cysteine to phenylalanine inclusive. The retained sequence is limited to the CDR3, 45 bases, with the frame set at the first base. As to this clonotype: Its antigen is still unknown. One base away there is no much larger clone; base qualities are not given.

The study at large found these results: Some responding clones were detected in pre-infection memory, which suggested that pre-existing cross-reactive memory T cells had joined the SARS-CoV-2 response. Clones contracting from day 15 to 85 had balanced CD4/CD8 phenotypes, while a second wave expanding from day 15 to 37 was biased towards CD4+. The study included only a couple of mild cases, and larger cohorts that include severe cases with pre-infection samples were judged to be necessary. SARS-CoV-2 specificity was not confirmed for the second-wave clones peaking on day 37. Contracting CD4+ clones were located mainly in the CM and EM memory subsets, whereas CD8+ clones were found to be enriched in EMRA.

PBMCs were isolated by Ficoll-Paque density gradient centrifugation. Sequencing was performed on an Illumina NovaSeq 6000. TCRalpha and TCRbeta cDNA libraries were built by 5'RACE with constant-segment primers, adding sample barcodes and unique molecular identifiers. RNA was extracted from every sample with Trizol reagent. The libraries were amplified in two PCR steps, and the second step added a second sample barcode and Illumina TruSeq adapters. Sequencing of libraries was performed on an Illumina NovaSeq with 2 x 150 bp paired-end reads. In the original analysis: With migec v1.2.7, reads were demultiplexed and then collapsed into UMI-guided consensus sequences. With mixcr v2.1.11, UMI consensuses were aligned to TRA and TRB V and J templates and assembled into clonotypes. A clonotype was counted as expanded or contracted only if both edgeR and NoisET called the change significant, with noise models trained on biological replicates. For edgeR calls, a false discovery rate-adjusted p below 0.01 and a log2 fold-change threshold of 1 were applied. As an exploratory analysis of dynamics, PCA with hierarchical clustering was applied to max-normalized trajectories of the 1000 most abundant clonotypes. Separately sequenced CD4+ and CD8+ repertoires were used to assign a CD4 or CD8 phenotype to each responding clone. TCRdb reworked the public reads: Q25 trimming with fastp, MiXCR clone assembly, productive beta chains retained. CDR3 protein sequences are deduplicated, and each keeps its most common genes and DNA. The V and J calls were determined by TCRdb, not by the authors. The sample records 80,000 to 130,000 distinct CDR3 sequences, around 10% of which are singletons. The leading ten clones occupy about 40% of the sample.

In this chain, TRBV24-1 is recombined with TRBJ2-1; TRBD1 aligns with 7 central bases. This receptor was identified in a young man who had mild COVID-19 (a few samples of this study predate the infection). The sample titles of this study are shuffled in the database, so cell type and time point are left out; the donor was told from shared clones. Material: PBMCs or a T cell subset sorted from them (not recorded which). The DNA is as follows: TGTGCCACCAGTGATTTGACAGGGGATCTCGGTGAGCAGTTCTTC. This translates into CATSDLTGDLGEQFF.